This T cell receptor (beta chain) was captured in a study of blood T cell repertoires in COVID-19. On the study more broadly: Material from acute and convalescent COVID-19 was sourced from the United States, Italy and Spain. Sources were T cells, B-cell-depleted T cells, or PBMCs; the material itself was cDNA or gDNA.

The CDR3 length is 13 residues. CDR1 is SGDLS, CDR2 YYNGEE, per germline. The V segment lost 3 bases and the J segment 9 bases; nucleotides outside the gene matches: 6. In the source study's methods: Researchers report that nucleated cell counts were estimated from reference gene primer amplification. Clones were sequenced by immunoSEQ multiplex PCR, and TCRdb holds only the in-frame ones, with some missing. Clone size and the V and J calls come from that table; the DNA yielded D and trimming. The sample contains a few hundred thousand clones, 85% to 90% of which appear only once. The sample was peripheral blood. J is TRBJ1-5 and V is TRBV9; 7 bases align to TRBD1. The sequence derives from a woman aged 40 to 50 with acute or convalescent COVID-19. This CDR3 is CASSAGQQRPQHF. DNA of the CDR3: TGTGCCAGCAGCGCGGGACAGCAAAGGCCCCAGCATTTT. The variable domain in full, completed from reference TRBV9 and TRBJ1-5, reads DSGVTQTPKHLITATGQRVTLRCSPRSGDLSVYWYQQSLDQGLQFLIQYYNGEERAKGNILERFSAQQFPDLHSELNLSSLELGDSALYFCASSAGQQRPQHFGDGTRLSIL.